Following are 28 T cell receptor beta chains from one sample sequenced in a study of blood T cell repertoires in COVID-19. The assay was immunoSEQ multiplex PCR, and TCRdb's table has in-frame clones only and misses some. In the table there are around 110,000 clones, about 89% of which are singletons. Sequenced input: peripheral blood. These receptors all come from a woman aged 30 to 39 with acute or convalescent COVID-19.

The rearrangement uses TRBV30 and TRBJ2-7; 8 bases line up with TRBD1. CDR1 GTSNPN and CDR2 SVGIG come from the germline V gene (reference sequence). This CDR3 comprises 14 residues. The V gene end was trimmed by 3 bases and the J gene end by 3 bases; junction bases not matched to a gene: 7. The CDR3 loop reads CAWRSGQEFYEQYF. The CDR3 DNA follows: TGTGCCTGGAGATCGGGACAGGAGTTCTACGAGCAGTACTTC. The full variable domain, in which reference TRBV30 and TRBJ2-7 provide the parts outside the CDR3, is SQTIHQWPATLVQPVGSPLSLECTVEGTSNPNLYWYRQAAGRGLQLLFYSVGIGQISSEVPQNLSASRPQDRQFILSSKKLLLSDSGFYLCAWRSGQEFYEQYFGPGTRLTVT.

The chain combines TRBV7-6 with TRBJ2-2; D ambiguous. V was clipped by 0 bases and J by 2 bases, with 13 bases between them. The CDR3 has 17 residues. Germline CDR1 is SGHVS and CDR2 is FNYEAQ. The CDR3 here is CASSLALDSLNTGELFF. Here the CDR3 DNA reads TGTGCCAGCAGCTTAGCGCTAGATAGCCTTAACACCGGGGAGCTGTTTTTT.

The J gene is TRBJ2-1, the V gene TRBV4-2; 7 bases align to TRBD2. Germline CDR1 and CDR2: LGHNA and YNFKEQ. The V segment lost 1 base and the J segment 9 bases; nucleotides outside the gene matches: 9. This CDR3 region has 15 residues. This CDR3 is CASSQGGFGGSEQFF. The CDR3 DNA is TGTGCCAGCAGCCAAGGTGGGTTCGGGGGGAGTGAGCAGTTCTTC.

The chain uses TRBV19 and TRBJ2-6; 10 nucleotides line up with TRBD1. Germline CDR1 and CDR2: LNHDA and SQIVND (reference sequence). V shed 8 bases and J 0 bases; nucleotides not matched to a gene: 1. The CDR3 extends over 15 amino acids. CDR3 residues: CASRTGGSGANVLTF. In nucleotides, the CDR3 is TGTGCCAGTCGGACAGGGGGCTCTGGGGCCAACGTCCTGACTTTC.

J is TRBJ1-1 and V is TRBV14, with D unclear. This CDR3 comprises 12 residues. Germline assignment: CDR1 SGHDN and CDR2 FVKESK. Trimming removed 1 base from V and 8 bases from J, with 8 bases in between. CDR3 in amino acids: CASSQVPREAFF. As DNA, the CDR3 is TGTGCCAGCAGCCAAGTCCCGAGGGAAGCTTTCTTT.

The rearrangement links TRBV24-1 to TRBJ1-5; a possible D gene is TRBD1 (6 bases). Germline-derived CDR1 and CDR2 are KGHDR and SFDVKD. This CDR3 comprises 12 residues. V dropped 11 bases and J dropped 6 bases, with 13 bases sitting between them. The chain's CDR3 is CAIQGSGQPQHF. CDR3 sequence (DNA): TGTGCCATACAGGGTTCTGGTCAGCCCCAGCATTTT.

The CDR3 DNA reads as TGTGCCAGCAGTTTTACAGGGTCCGACTATGGCTACACCTTC. As protein: CASSFTGSDYGYTF. J is TRBJ1-2 and V is TRBV28; a weak D match, TRBD1 (6 bases). This CDR3 comprises 14 residues. Trimming stripped 3 bases from V and 3 bases from J, with 11 bases between. Looked up from germline, CDR1 is MDHEN and CDR2 is SYDVKM.

V gene TRBV7-9 combines with J gene TRBJ2-1; 8 bases map to TRBD2. Germline V CDR1 and CDR2: SEHNR, FQNEAQ (reference sequence). This CDR3 has 15 amino acids. V was clipped by 5 bases and J by 1 base; unmatched bases: 4. CDR3 DNA: TGTGCCAGCAGCCCTCGGGGGGGATCCTACAATGAGCAGTTCTTC. Amino acid sequence: CASSPRGGSYNEQFF.

The chain uses TRBV11-2 and TRBJ1-5, with D hard to call. The CDR3 spans 17 residues. Germline V lookup: CDR1 SGHAT, CDR2 FQNNGV. The V end lost 5 bases, the J end lost 0 bases, and 17 bases lay between the germline ends. This CDR3 reads CASSPYPEGGSNQPQHF. CDR3 DNA: TGTGCCAGCAGCCCATATCCGGAGGGCGGTAGCAATCAGCCCCAGCATTTT.

The rearrangement joins TRBV30 to TRBJ1-4; maybe TRBD1 (5 bases). The V and J ends lost 4 bases and 7 bases respectively, with 13 bases between them. The CDR3 covers 13 residues. Germline-derived CDR1 and CDR2 are GTSNPN and SVGIG (reference sequence). CDR3 sequence (DNA): TGTGCCTGGAATCAGGGTACTCGTGAAAAACTGTTTTTT. Protein sequence: CAWNQGTREKLFF.

The chain combines TRBV15 with TRBJ1-6, with 7 bases that match TRBD1. Germline V gene lookup returns CDR1 LNHNV and CDR2 YYDKDF (reference sequence). Unmatched junction bases numbered 7, after V lost 5 bases and J lost 9 bases. This CDR3 spans 14 amino acids. The CDR3, as DNA: TGTGCCACCAGCTACCAGGGGGAAGGTTCACCCCTCCACTTT. Encoded protein: CATSYQGEGSPLHF.

The rearrangement joins TRBV10-3 to TRBJ1-2; TRBD1 aligns across 9 bases. The V gene end was trimmed by 2 bases and the J gene end by 6 bases; junction bases not matched to a gene: 7. Germline CDR1 is ENHRY and CDR2 is SYGVKD. This CDR3 has 15 residues. CDR3 nucleotide sequence: TGTGCCATCAGTGAGGGGGGACAGGGTTTAAATGGCTACACCTTC. Protein product: CAISEGGQGLNGYTF.

This rearrangement joins TRBV21-1 to TRBJ2-2; the DNA was not compared with TRBD2, the D call given in the table. TRBV21-1 is designated a pseudogene. This CDR3 has 18 residues. The CDR3 here is CASSNWTSVRESIGELFF. The CDR3 bases are TGTGCCAGCAGCAATTGGACTAGCGTCCGGGAGAGTATCGGGGAGCTGTTTTTT.

This rearrangement joins TRBV6-5 to TRBJ1-6; D perhaps matches TRBD1 (5 bases). The CDR3 spans 14 residues. Trimming shortened V by 7 bases and J by 7 bases, and 14 bases separated the two germline ends. Germline CDR1 is MNHEY and CDR2 is SVGAGI. Here the CDR3 reads CASTNGALNSPLHF. The CDR3, as DNA: TGTGCCAGCACCAATGGGGCCCTGAATTCACCCCTCCACTTT.

The genes are TRBV5-4 and TRBJ1-2; D may be TRBD1 (6 bases). The germline V gene has CDR1 SGHNT and CDR2 YYREEE (reference sequence). The CDR3 is made up of 13 amino acids. V was cut by 4 bases and J by 9 bases, with 16 bases left in between. The CDR3 region has the DNA TGTGCCAGCAGCCTACAGGGTGGTGATAGCTACACCTTC. As protein: CASSLQGGDSYTF.

V is TRBV7-2 and J is TRBJ2-7, with 9 bases that match TRBD2. CDR3 length equals 15 residues. Germline V gene data show CDR1 as SGHTA and CDR2 as FQGNSA. The V segment lost 1 base and the J segment 5 bases; nucleotides outside the gene matches: 6. This chain's CDR3 is CASSLVVAGDNEQYF. CDR3 coding DNA: TGTGCCAGCAGCTTAGTGGTAGCGGGAGATAACGAGCAGTACTTC.

The genes are TRBV9 and TRBJ1-2, with unresolved D. The V gene's germline CDR1 is SGDLS and CDR2 YYNGEE. The CDR3 loop spans 15 amino acids. The V gene lost 0 bases and the J gene lost 7 bases, with 16 bases spanning the gap. The CDR3 loop reads CASSVDFPGVGGYTF. The DNA of the CDR3 is TGTGCCAGCAGCGTAGATTTTCCGGGAGTCGGTGGCTACACCTTC.

CDR3 sequence reads: CDLLPGLAAPTSEQFF. In DNA form, the CDR3 reads TGTGATCTACTTCCGGGACTAGCGGCCCCTACAAGTGAGCAGTTCTTC. The chain is built from TRBV12-5 and TRBJ2-1; 11 nucleotides agree with TRBD2. This CDR3 contains 16 residues. The germline V gene encodes CDR1 LGHNT and CDR2 FRNRAP.

This clone was detected only a few times. V usage is TRBV3-1 (or the pseudogene TRBV3-2) and J usage is TRBJ1-2; 10 bases align to TRBD1. This CDR3 contains 14 residues. V was pared by 2 bases and J by 8 bases, with 5 bases of the junction left unmatched. CDR1 and CDR2 (germline): LGHDT, YNNKEL (reference sequence). Here the CDR3 DNA reads TGTGCCAGCAGCCAACCGGGACAGGGGAGGGGCTACACCTTC. This translates into CASSQPGQGRGYTF.

The V gene is TRBV19, the J gene TRBJ2-1; TRBD1 is a possible D gene (5 bases). V shed 8 bases and J shed 4 bases, with 15 bases lying between them. The germline V gene encodes CDR1 LNHDA and CDR2 SQIVND (reference sequence). This CDR3 is built from 14 residues. CDR3 region: CASLAGKGYNEQFF. The DNA for the CDR3 is TGTGCCAGTTTAGCAGGGAAGGGGTACAATGAGCAGTTCTTC.

The chain links TRBV27 to TRBJ1-1, with TRBD1 matching 9 bases. The trim removed 2 bases at V and 5 bases at J, leaving 0 bases unmatched. The CDR3 is 13 residues long. Germline V gene data show CDR1 as MNHEY and CDR2 as SMNVEV (reference sequence). The CDR3 sequence is CASSLGTGTEAFF. The CDR3 DNA follows: TGTGCCAGCAGTTTAGGGACAGGGACTGAAGCTTTCTTT.

The chain recombines TRBV18 with TRBJ2-6, with D uncertain. This CDR3 region has 16 residues. V was cut by 3 bases and J by 1 base, with 10 bases left in between. The germline V gene encodes CDR1 KGHSH and CDR2 LQKENI. The CDR3 sequence is CASSPTLMSGANVLTF. CDR3 nucleotides: TGTGCCAGCTCACCCACTCTCATGTCTGGGGCCAACGTCCTGACTTTC.

This chain uses TRBV20-1 with TRBJ1-2; unclear D gene. The V end lost 0 bases, the J end lost 4 bases, and 3 bases lay between the germline ends. The CDR3 has 11 residues. CDR1 DFQATT and CDR2 SNEGSKA come from the germline V gene (reference sequence). The CDR3 here is CSARDLYGYTF. The CDR3 nucleotides are TGCAGTGCTAGAGACCTCTATGGCTACACCTTC.

V is TRBV15 and J is TRBJ2-3; 7 bases are a match to TRBD1. CDR1 and CDR2 (germline): LNHNV, YYDKDF (reference sequence). V trimming: 6 bases; J trimming: 1 base; junction bases outside the gene matches: 7. CDR3 length equals 15 residues. This CDR3 reads CATSFIGTGTDTQYF. In DNA form, the CDR3 reads TGTGCCACCAGTTTTATCGGGACAGGCACAGATACGCAGTATTTT.

This chain joins TRBV15 and TRBJ2-3; possibly TRBD2 for D (6 bases). Germline assignment: CDR1 LNHNV and CDR2 YYDKDF (reference sequence). The CDR3 consists of 16 residues. The germline V and J ends were trimmed by 5 bases and 2 bases, with 17 bases remaining between them. CDR3 amino acids: CATSGAPGEDTDTQYF. The CDR3 nucleotides are TGTGCCACCAGCGGCGCCCCGGGGGAAGACACAGATACGCAGTATTTT.

This chain joins TRBV6-2 or TRBV6-3 and TRBJ1-2; D may be TRBD1 (6 bases). V lost 4 bases to trimming and J lost 0 bases, with 12 bases between them. Germline V gene sequence: CDR1 MNHEY, CDR2 SVGEGT. This CDR3 region has 15 residues. The CDR3 reads CASSFNRVTNYGYTF. CDR3 in DNA: TGTGCCAGCAGTTTTAACAGGGTTACTAACTATGGCTACACCTTC.

This clone was detected a few times. The gene calls are TRBV19 and TRBJ1-5; 8 bases are a match to TRBD1. This CDR3 has 15 residues. Losses at the gene ends were 7 bases for V and 6 bases for J; bases not matched to a gene: 11. The germline V gene encodes CDR1 LNHDA and CDR2 SQIVND (reference sequence). In DNA form, the CDR3 reads TGTGCCAGTACCAAGGACAGGGTGACGGGTCAGCCCCAGCATTTT. It yields the protein CASTKDRVTGQPQHF.

The CDR3 spells CASSSTSGIPGGEQFF. The CDR3 coding sequence is TGTGCCAGCAGCTCGACTAGCGGGATCCCGGGGGGTGAGCAGTTCTTC. The chain carries TRBV11-3 and TRBJ2-1; TRBD2 aligns across 11 bases. Trimming removed 4 bases from V and 9 bases from J; junction bases left unmatched: 11. Germline-derived CDR1 and CDR2 are SGHNT and YENEEA. This CDR3 is 16 amino acids long.